This T cell receptor beta chain was profiled in a study of cytomegalovirus exposure and HLA in healthy donors (dated by TCRdb to the late 2010s). With regard to the full study: In an earlier analysis of under 750 of the donors, 250 to 300 Gb of sequence data and 100 million or so unique TCR beta sequences from about 179 million T cells were reported. An early release that covered roughly 600 HLA-typed donors contained around 300 gigabases of sequencing data and some 87 million unique TCR sequences. Among the approximately 400 genotyped donors, around 79% belonged to the genetic ancestry cluster associated with self-reported Caucasian donors. The study was designed to test whether signatures of past pathogen exposure could be identified by cataloging public T cell receptors. The study profiled the T cell repertoires of under 850 subjects by immunosequencing and related them to cytomegalovirus serostatus. Along with the roughly 710-subject first cohort, a separate validation cohort of roughly 110 different subjects was used. The study combined high-throughput TCR immunosequencing, statistical association of individual TCRs with disease status, and machine learning to predict cytomegalovirus infection status. A later analysis re-analyzed previously published TCR beta repertoires from 600 to 850 donors and added high-resolution HLA genotyping to study TCR occurrence patterns. The later analysis used no new phenotypic data to find candidate immune exposures, relying instead on TCR beta sequences and their occurrence across donors. To decide whether each TCR beta V gene segment behaved as functional or pseudogenic, an earlier analysis of some 600 of the donors relied on high-throughput TCR beta sequencing. Donor age, sex, ethnicity and CMV serostatus were collected together with the repertoire data. Genome-wide SNP genotypes for about 65% of the roughly 700 donors were used in a later genetic analysis, which treated that subset as a discovery cohort. All discovery cohort repertoires had been generated on a single sequencing platform. HLA typing included class I and class II loci at four-digit resolution. The number of typed donors differed by locus: about 620-640 for A, B, C, DRB1 and DQB1; some 540 for DQA1; fewer than 610 for DPA1; and some 470 for DPB1. Five DR-DQ haplotypes were handled as single units for association and clustering because linkage in the cohort was strong. On average, 235,054 unique TCR beta nucleotide sequences were sequenced per donor among more than 350 genotyped donors of the cohort, with about 19% of those sequences being non-productive.

The cohort comprised approximately 700 healthy bone marrow donors. All cohort members were sampled while nominally healthy, although unrecorded immune exposures were likely present. The donor tested CMV seropositive, placing the donor among the 289 seropositive members of the cohort. Each donor provided a peripheral blood sample, and peripheral blood mononuclear cells were used for TCR beta sequencing. Genomic DNA was extracted from the blood cell samples with the Qiagen DNeasy Blood Extraction Kit. Library generation was performed with the immunoSEQ multiplex PCR assay. A mixture of 60 forward primers for TCR Vbeta segments and 13 reverse primers for TCR Jbeta segments was used in the multiplex PCR. Amplification of the CDR3 region of rearranged TCR beta genes was performed with a multiplex PCR assay on genomic DNA. Amplified TCR beta libraries were sequenced as 87-base-pair reads on the Illumina HiSeq System. On the authors' methods: A later analysis counted tens of millions of unique TCR beta chains across the 650 to 700 repertoires, and approximately 11 million of these chains were shared by at least two donors. Raw reads were error-corrected and collapsed into unique sequences with a nearest-neighbor algorithm that merged closely related sequences to remove PCR and sequencing errors. V, D and J gene segments were assigned by aligning CDR3 sequences to IMGT reference sequences. Each retained sequence needed at least a six-nucleotide match to both a V gene segment and a J gene segment. Rearrangements were called productive when the CDR3 lacked stop codons and stayed in frame with V and J; all others were non-productive. CDR3 was defined by IMGT convention, running from the second conserved V-encoded cysteine to the conserved J-encoded phenylalanine. The earlier analysis of 587 of the donors excluded any sequence lacking an unambiguous match to a single V gene segment. An earlier analysis of several hundred of the donors called V segments functional above 56.7% productive rearrangements and segregating when the between-donor standard deviation exceeded 5%. To diagnose cytomegalovirus status from the catalog of TCR beta chain sequences, a statistical classification framework was built. A later analysis assigned V and J genes by comparing TCR nucleotide sequences with IMGT/GENE-DB human TR gene sequences. A later analysis assigned CDR3 sequences and most-parsimonious VDJ recombination scenarios with the TCRdist pipeline. A later analysis defined each TCR beta chain by its CDR3 amino acid sequence plus V-gene family, and excluded reads lacking a unique V-gene family. To address suspected cross-contamination and a sequencing artifact, a later analysis removed under 600 highly shared, low-generation-probability nucleotide sequences. For each public chain, a later analysis derived a clonal expansion index from normalized ranks of inferred template counts within each repertoire. In a later analysis, generation probabilities were computed using a VDJ recombination model fitted to out-of-frame rearrangements, and the results were checked against IGoR. In a later analysis, hypergeometric tests were used to score TCR-TCR, TCR-HLA and TCR-CMV co-occurrence, with a repertoire-size bias correction applied to TCR pairs. To estimate false discovery rates, a later analysis permuted the HLA or CMV assignments 20 times. In a later analysis, co-occurring TCRs were grouped using DBSCAN, and TCRdist sequence similarity was added for clustering within HLA-allele-positive subsets. Repertoires with fewer than 30,000 or more than 120,000 public chains, plus five repertoires with anomalous nucleotide sharing, were excluded from co-occurrence clustering. Sourced from immuneACCESS, this table was stored by TCRdb with only in-frame sequences that have V and J called. A share of the clones is absent; for the studies checked, an unresolved V gene accounts for under half, and the remainder has no known explanation. Clonal size and the V and J genes are those of that table, whereas D and trimming came from the DNA. This sample lists 150,000 to 200,000 clones; 60% to 80% were detected once. The ten largest clones add up to 4.7% of the sample.

The full study reports these points: In this cohort, only TCR beta chains were sequenced, and detectable features were limited by the absence of alpha or paired-chain data. Cytomegalovirus status was reported to be diagnosed by the classifier with high specificity and sensitivity in both the original and validation cohorts. A total of 150 or so TCR beta chains were listed by the study as associated with cytomegalovirus. Broadly in line with IMGT annotations, most TCR beta V segments showed up in productive rearrangements about 90% or about 30% of the time in an earlier analysis of approximately 600 of the donors. It was suggested by the authors that the approach could potentially be generalized to other disease states and immunological phenotypes. In a later analysis, TCR association rates were found to vary across HLA loci, with the most associated TCRs seen for DRB1 alleles and the fewest for HLA-C alleles. Most TCR sequences were observed very rarely across donors, whereas some public TCRs were present in many individuals. Correlated functional status among segregating V segments might reflect linkage disequilibrium, but an unknown experimental factor could not be ruled out. Because some donors lacked HLA typing at each locus, the association tests relied only on the typed subset. V-gene and J-gene trimming of TCR beta chains was associated with a missense DCLRE1C variant in a later genetic analysis, and the association was replicated in an independent cohort. Because counts were too low, roughly 18 rarely observed V segments, including chromosome 9 orphons, were left out of the earlier analysis of 500 to 750 of the donors. Assigning TCR associations to individual alleles was difficult when HLA alleles, especially DR and DQ, strongly co-occurred. A later analysis associated 15,000 to 20,000 TCR beta sequences with specific HLA alleles at a false discovery rate of 0.05. The only immune exposure information available for the cohort was CMV serostatus. The 87-base-pair reads could not distinguish some IMGT-functional V segments, including TRBV6-2 and TRBV6-3, so those segments were excluded. A later analysis found that HLA-associated TCR beta chains were more clonally expanded and had lower generation probabilities than equally common non-associated chains. In vitro tests confirmed that a few of the cytomegalovirus-associated TCR beta chains recognize cytomegalovirus antigens. A later analysis found that most CMV-associated TCR beta chains appeared HLA-restricted, with HLA associations seemingly driven largely by CMV exposure. According to a later genetic analysis, donors in an Asian-associated ancestry cluster had fewer N-insertions in productive TCRs than the approximately 690-donor mean. Presence/absence analyses assumed roughly uniform sequencing depth across donors, an assumption that may not hold. A cluster of highly shared sequence variants was judged likely to be a technical artifact of the sequencing pipeline. Several of the top co-occurrence clusters appeared to be linked to parvovirus B19, influenza, CMV and Epstein-Barr virus, according to a later analysis. A further reported finding was that TCR beta sequences accurately predicted the HLA-A and HLA-B alleles for most subjects in the first cohort.

A word on this clone: There is no known antigen for this receptor. Base quality data are lacking; no much larger clone is found one base away.

V is shortened by 3 bases, J by 2 bases, and the region joining them spans 13 bases. From its cysteine to its phenylalanine, the CDR3 spans 15 amino acids. Kept here is only the CDR3 DNA, which spans 45 bases and is read in frame from base 1. The germline V gene (reference sequence) sets CDR1 to PRHDT and CDR2 to FYEKMQ. Recombination connected TRBV13 to TRBJ1-1, with no confident D gene call. The sample taken for sequencing was PBMCs. The TCR originated in a young man in good health and CMV-seropositive. The CDR3 in this case is CASSFKSNLNTEAFF. The DNA reads as follows: TGTGCCAGCAGCTTCAAGAGTAACCTAAACACTGAAGCTTTCTTT.